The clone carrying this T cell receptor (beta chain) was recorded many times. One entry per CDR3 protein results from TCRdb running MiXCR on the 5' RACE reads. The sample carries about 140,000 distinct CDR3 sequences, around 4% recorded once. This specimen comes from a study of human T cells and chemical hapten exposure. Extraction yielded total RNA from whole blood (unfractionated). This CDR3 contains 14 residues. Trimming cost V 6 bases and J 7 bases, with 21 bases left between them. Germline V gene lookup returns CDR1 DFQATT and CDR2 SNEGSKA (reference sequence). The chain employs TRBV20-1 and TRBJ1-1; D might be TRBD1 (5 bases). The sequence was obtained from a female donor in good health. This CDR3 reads CSASGRMGVSEAFF. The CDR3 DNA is TGCAGTGCCTCAGGGCGCATGGGGGTGAGTGAAGCTTTCTTT.